This T cell receptor (beta chain) comes out of a study of cytomegalovirus exposure and HLA in healthy donors. CDR1 and CDR2 (germline): MDHEN, SYDVKM. The CDR3 loop spans 12 amino acids. Between the trimmed V and J ends, which lost 3 bases and 1 base, there was a span of 3 bases. About this clone: Other nucleotide sequences from this sample produce the same CDR3.

This PCR relied on a set of 60 Vbeta primers and 13 Jbeta primers. Assay used: immunoSEQ multiplex PCR; TCRdb lists only in-frame clones, some missing. This table has about 110,000 clones, around three quarters appearing once. The sequenced material came from PBMCs. V usage is TRBV28 and J usage is TRBJ1-1; D is uncertain. This receptor was identified in a man aged 30-40 years in good health and CMV-seropositive. CDR3 in amino acids: CASSFSNTEAFF. The DNA for the CDR3 is TGTGCCAGCAGTTTCTCGAACACTGAAGCTTTCTTT.